Here is one T cell receptor beta chain with its context. TCRdb's table, derived via immunoSEQ multiplex PCR, lists solely in-frame clones and lacks some. The data hold 200,000 to 300,000 clones, with around nine tenths observed a single time. The germline V gene has CDR1 MNHEY and CDR2 SMNVEV (reference sequence). This CDR3 spans 15 amino acids. The V gene end was trimmed by 5 bases and the J gene end by 6 bases; junction bases not matched to a gene: 5. The data are from a study of blood T cell repertoires in COVID-19. This rearrangement joins TRBV27 to TRBJ2-7, with 15 bases fitting TRBD2. Sample: peripheral blood. This receptor was identified in a man in his forties who had recovered from COVID-19. CDR3 region: CASSGPGLAGGEQYF. The CDR3 nucleotides read TGTGCCAGCAGTGGACCGGGACTAGCGGGAGGCGAGCAGTACTTC.